Listed below are T cell receptor beta chains from one sample, sequenced in a study of post-analysis software for immune sequencing data. One entry per CDR3 protein, called by TCRdb with MiXCR from the PCR reads. The sample lists roughly 200,000 distinct CDR3 sequences, 25% to 35% occurring once. Sequenced sample: blood. The receptor source for this set is a girl aged 2-17 years with multiple sclerosis. The CDR3 runs from the conserved cysteine through the conserved F or W. The order of the fields is clone size, V gene, D gene, J gene, CDR3 DNA, CDR3 protein. A D gene is named only where the DNA matches it firmly. Not every row has a clone size; where given, it reads once, few, many or a size class.

.	TRBV20-1	.	TRBJ1-5	TGCAGTGCTACCTCTCCCGGGTGGAATCAGCCCCAGCATTTT	CSATSPGWNQPQHF
.	TRBV7-6	.	TRBJ1-1	TGTGCCAGCAGCTTTTCCCAGAGCACTGAAGCTTTCTTT	CASSFSQSTEAFF
.	TRBV20-1	.	TRBJ2-7	TGCAGTGCTAGGGTCGGGAGCTCCTACGAGCAGTACTTC	CSARVGSSYEQYF
.	TRBV30	.	TRBJ2-7	TGTGCCGGACGGGGGCTGGAGGCTTACGAGCAGTACTTC	CAGRGLEAYEQYF
many	TRBV29-1	.	TRBJ2-7	TGCAGCGTATACACCGGGACCGCCTACGAGCAGTACTTC	CSVYTGTAYEQYF
once	TRBV6-6	.	TRBJ2-7	TGTGCCGGCAGTTACCGGTCAGGGGCCGAGCAGTACTTC	CAGSYRSGAEQYF
many	TRBV29-1	TRBD1	TRBJ2-7	TGCAGCGTCTTCACCCCAGACAGGGATGGGGAGCAGTACTTC	CSVFTPDRDGEQYF
many	TRBV5-1	.	TRBJ2-6	TGCGCCAGCCCGGGACGTTTCTCTGGGGCCAACGTCCTGACTTTC	CASPGRFSGANVLTF
.	TRBV7-9	.	TRBJ1-6	TGTGCCAGCAGCTTTGGGGTCCCTTATTCACCCCTCCACTTT	CASSFGVPYSPLHF
few	TRBV30	.	TRBJ2-7	TGTGCCTGGAGTCACGGACAACCTCTCATCTACGAGCAGTACTTC	CAWSHGQPLIYEQYF
.	TRBV5-1	.	TRBJ2-7	TGCGCCGGACGCCCGGACCCCTCCTACGAGCAGTACTTC	CAGRPDPSYEQYF
.	TRBV11-1	.	TRBJ1-2	TGTGCCAGCAGCCCGGGACTCTCGAACTGTGGCTACACCTTC	CASSPGLSNCGYTF
many	TRBV4-1	.	TRBJ2-7	TGCGCCAGCAGCCCCGACCCCACCAGGGCCTACGAGCAGTACTTC	CASSPDPTRAYEQYF
few	TRBV12-3/TRBV12-4	TRBD1	TRBJ2-7	TGTGCCAGCAGTTTCCCAGGGGGCTCCTACGAGCAGTACTTC	CASSFPGGSYEQYF
.	TRBV11-2	.	TRBJ2-5	TGTGCCAGCAGCTTAGCTATCGGGGAGACCCAGTACTTC	CASSLAIGETQYF
.	TRBV10-2	.	TRBJ2-3	TGCGCCAGCAGTTCGTGGGGGCGAGGCACAGGTACGCAGTATTTT	CASSSWGRGTGTQYF
few	TRBV28	.	TRBJ1-2	TGTGCCAGCAGGTCCCCGGGAGGTAACTATGGCTACACCTTC	CASRSPGGNYGYTF
.	TRBV6-6	TRBD1	TRBJ1-1	TGTGCCAGCAGTTACTCTAGGGACAGGCAGAACACTGAAGCTTTCTTT	CASSYSRDRQNTEAFF
many	TRBV20-1	TRBD2	TRBJ2-3	TGCAGTGCTACGCGTTTTAGCGGGGGGGACACAGATACGCAGTATTTT	CSATRFSGGDTDTQYF
.	TRBV2	.	TRBJ2-1	TGTGCCAGCAGGACCCAGGGACTGACCTACAATGAGCAGTTCTTC	CASRTQGLTYNEQFF
few	TRBV5-6	TRBD1	TRBJ2-7	TGTGCCAGCAGAGAGACAGGGGGAAGCGGAGGAGGGTACGAGCAGTACTTC	CASRETGGSGGGYEQYF
many	TRBV5-1	.	TRBJ2-7	TGCGCCAGCAGCTTGGTCTCCTACGAGCAGTACTTC	CASSLVSYEQYF
many	TRBV19	TRBD1	TRBJ2-5	TGTGCCAGTTCGACAGGGGATAAACAAGAGACCCAGTACTTC	CASSTGDKQETQYF
.	TRBV19	.	TRBJ2-7	TGTGCCAGTAGTATAGCTGGTGAGAGGTACGAGCAGTACTTC	CASSIAGERYEQYF
many	TRBV5-6	TRBD2	TRBJ2-1	TGTGCCAGCAGCTTCCGACTAGCGGGGGCGATGTTCTTC	CASSFRLAGAMFF
many	TRBV6-6	TRBD2	TRBJ2-7	TGTGCCAGCAGTCCCTTAGCGGGAGCGGGGGAGCAGTACTTC	CASSPLAGAGEQYF
few	TRBV20-1	TRBD2	TRBJ2-7	TGCAGTGCTAGAGGTCCTACTAGCGGTTCTCCCTACGAGCAGTACTTC	CSARGPTSGSPYEQYF